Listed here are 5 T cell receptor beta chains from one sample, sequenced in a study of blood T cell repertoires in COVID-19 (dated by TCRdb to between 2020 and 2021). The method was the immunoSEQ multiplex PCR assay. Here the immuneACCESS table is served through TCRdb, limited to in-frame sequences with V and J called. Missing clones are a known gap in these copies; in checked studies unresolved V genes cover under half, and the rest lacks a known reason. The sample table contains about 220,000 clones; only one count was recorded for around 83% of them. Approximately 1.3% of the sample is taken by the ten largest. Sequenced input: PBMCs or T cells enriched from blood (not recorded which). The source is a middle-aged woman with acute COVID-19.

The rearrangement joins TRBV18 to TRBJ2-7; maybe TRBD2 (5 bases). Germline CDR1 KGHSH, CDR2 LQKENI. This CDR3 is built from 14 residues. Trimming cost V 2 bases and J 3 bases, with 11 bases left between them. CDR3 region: CASSPGGLSYEQYF. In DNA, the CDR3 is TGTGCCAGCTCACCAGGCGGGCTTAGCTACGAGCAGTACTTC.

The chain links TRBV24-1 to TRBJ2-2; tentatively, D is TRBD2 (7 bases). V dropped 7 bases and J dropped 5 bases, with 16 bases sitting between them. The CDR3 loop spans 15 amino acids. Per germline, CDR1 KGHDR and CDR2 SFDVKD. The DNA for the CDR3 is TGTGCCACCAGGCGCGGGGGCGGAGGGACCGGGGAGCTGTTTTTT. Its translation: CATRRGGGGTGELFF.

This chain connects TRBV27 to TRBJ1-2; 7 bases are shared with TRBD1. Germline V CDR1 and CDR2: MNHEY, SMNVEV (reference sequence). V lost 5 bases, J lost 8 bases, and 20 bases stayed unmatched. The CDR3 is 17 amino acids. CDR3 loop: CASSLAAGQEPLSGYTF. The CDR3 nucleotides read TGTGCCAGCAGTCTCGCCGCTGGACAGGAGCCTCTCTCCGGCTACACCTTC.

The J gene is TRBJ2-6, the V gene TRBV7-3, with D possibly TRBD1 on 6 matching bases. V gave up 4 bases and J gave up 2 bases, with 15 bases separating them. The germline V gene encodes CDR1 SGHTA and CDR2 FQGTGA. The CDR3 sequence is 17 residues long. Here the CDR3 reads CASSSTGNSAGANVLTF. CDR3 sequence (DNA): TGTGCCAGCAGCTCTACAGGGAACAGCGCTGGGGCCAACGTCCTGACTTTC.

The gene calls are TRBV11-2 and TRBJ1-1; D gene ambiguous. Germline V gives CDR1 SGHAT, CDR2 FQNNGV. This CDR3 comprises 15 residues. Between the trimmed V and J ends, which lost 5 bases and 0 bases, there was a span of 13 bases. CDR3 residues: CASSRNSLMNTEAFF. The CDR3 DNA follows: TGTGCCAGCAGCCGCAACAGCCTCATGAACACTGAAGCTTTCTTT.